The clone carrying this T cell receptor beta chain was observed a few times. No antigen is known for it. V gave up 2 bases and J gave up 2 bases, with 10 bases separating them. There are 15 residues in the CDR3. Germline CDR1 and CDR2: MNHNS and SASEGT. The data originate from a study of cytomegalovirus exposure and HLA in healthy donors. Researchers ran the PCR with 60 Vbeta and 13 Jbeta primers. The protocol was immunoSEQ multiplex PCR, while the TCRdb copy is restricted to in-frame clones and leaves out a portion. The data hold around 100,000 clones, with roughly 79% observed a single time. Broader study findings: Highly shared variants forming one cluster were likely a sequencing artifact. Most TCR sequences were rare, but some public TCRs occurred in many donors. In a later analysis, compared with equally common non-associated chains, HLA-associated beta chains were more expanded. A prior analysis recorded that most TCR beta V segments were productive about 87% or about 30% of the time.

The chain carries TRBV6-1 and TRBJ1-5; D not resolved. The sequence derives from a man aged 60 to 69 in good health and CMV-seropositive. The sample was PBMCs. The CDR3 protein is CASSESWGGNQPQHF. CDR3 nucleotide sequence: TGTGCCAGCAGTGAATCGTGGGGAGGCAATCAGCCCCAGCATTTT.